This passage covers 15 T cell receptor beta chains from one sample sequenced in a study. TCRdb reprocessed the 5' RACE reads with MiXCR, giving one entry per CDR3 protein. This sample carries several thousand distinct CDR3 sequences, about three fifths of them seen once, and the ten largest clones take roughly 6.2%. Sample: tumor-infiltrating memory CD4+ T cells sorted from the breast tumor. Subset meaning: memory CD4+ T cells, CD4+CD45RO+CD25-. The origin of the receptors is a female donor with breast cancer.

V usage is TRBV6-1 and J usage is TRBJ1-5; D unresolved. The germline V and J ends were trimmed by 1 base and 3 bases, with 7 bases remaining between them. Germline CDR1 is MNHNS and CDR2 is SASEGT. This CDR3 is 14 amino acids long. This CDR3 is CASSEVQPNQPQHF. The CDR3 DNA is TGTGCCAGCAGTGAAGTACAACCCAATCAGCCCCAGCATTTT.

In its sample, this clonotype was seen a few times. The rearrangement links TRBV4-1 to TRBJ2-6; no firm D call. CDR1 is MGHRA and CDR2 is YSYEKL in the germline V gene. The CDR3 has 17 amino acids. Trimming cost V 3 bases and J 0 bases, with 12 bases left between them. As DNA, the CDR3 is TGCGCCAGCAGCCAGCCCCTGGAAATCTCTGGGGCCAACGTCCTGACTTTC. This sequence encodes CASSQPLEISGANVLTF.

CDR3 amino acids: CAIRNRTGFDSPLHF. The CDR3 nucleotides are TGTGCCATCAGAAACCGGACAGGGTTTGATTCACCCCTCCACTTT. This chain joins TRBV10-3 and TRBJ1-6, with TRBD1 matching over 8 bases. The CDR3 extends over 15 amino acids. Germline V CDR1 and CDR2: ENHRY, SYGVKD. V dropped 6 bases and J dropped 8; count of bases not matched to a gene: 9.

A few counts support this clonotype. V and J are TRBV4-1 and TRBJ1-5; 8 positions match TRBD1. Trimming took 1 base from V and 9 from J; bases not matched to a gene: 11. Per the germline V gene, CDR1 is MGHRA and CDR2 is YSYEKL. The CDR3 covers 16 residues. In nucleotides, the CDR3 is TGCGCCAGCAGCCAAGTTTTGGGACAGGTGAAGGGGCCCCAGCATTTT. Translation: CASSQVLGQVKGPQHF.

Only a few counts were recorded for this clonotype. The V call is TRBV29-1, the J call TRBJ2-5; a weak D match, TRBD1 (5 bases). The CDR3 length is 11 residues. Germline values: CDR1 SQVTM, CDR2 ANQGSEA. V dropped 8 bases and J dropped 3 bases, with 10 bases sitting between them. In nucleotides, the CDR3 is TGCAGCCCCGACAGTAAAGAGACCCAGTACTTC. Its translation: CSPDSKETQYF. The complete variable domain, with remaining parts taken from reference TRBV29-1 and TRBJ2-5, reads SAVISQKPSRDICQRGTSLTIQCQVDSQVTMMFWYRQQPGQSLTLIATANQGSEATYESGFVIDKFPISRPNLTFSTLTVSNMSPEDSSIYLCSPDSKETQYFGPGTRLLVL.

The rearrangement uses TRBV7-2 and TRBJ2-3; 11 bases map to TRBD2. V lost 1 base to trimming and J lost 15 bases; unmatched junction nucleotides: 6. CDR1 is SGHTA, CDR2 FQGNSA, per germline. This CDR3 is built from 13 residues. DNA for the CDR3: TGTGCCAGCAGCTTAGTGATTAGCGGGGGGGGCTATTTT. It specifies CASSLVISGGGYF. Combining the CDR3 with reference TRBV7-2 and TRBJ2-3 gives the whole variable domain GAGVSQSPSNKVTEKGKDVELRCDPISGHTALYWYRQSLGQGLEFLIYFQGNSAPDKSGLPSDRFSAERTGGSVSTLTIQRTQQEDSAVYLCASSLVISGGGYFGPGTRLTVL.

This clonotype was counted only a few times. The chain employs TRBV12-3 or TRBV12-4 and TRBJ2-5; D gene ambiguous. The CDR3 spans 11 residues. V lost 6 bases, J lost 5 bases, and 7 bases lay in between. The CDR3 protein is CASSSQETQYF. The CDR3 nucleotides read TGTGCCAGCAGCTCCCAGGAGACCCAGTACTTC.

This clonotype occurred a few times. The chain uses TRBV6-2 or TRBV6-3 and TRBJ2-2; D is unresolved. The CDR3 totals 14 residues. V was clipped by 0 bases and J by 4 bases, with 6 bases between them. The germline gives CDR1 MNHEY, CDR2 SVGEGT. The CDR3 DNA is TGTGCCAGCAGTTACTCCCTTAGCACCGGGGAGCTGTTTTTT. It encodes CASSYSLSTGELFF.

This clonotype has just a few counts. Written as DNA, the CDR3 is TGCAGTTCTCCAGGGCTTTCACCCTCCCAAGAGACCCAGTACTTC. This translates into CSSPGLSPSQETQYF. The chain employs TRBV20-1 and TRBJ2-5; D may be TRBD1 (5 bases). Trimming took off 8 bases at V and 1 base at J, with 20 bases between the two ends. There are 15 residues in the CDR3. Germline V gives CDR1 DFQATT, CDR2 SNEGSKA (reference sequence).

This clonotype was detected once. The chain carries TRBV5-5 and TRBJ2-1; possible D gene TRBD2, 6 bases. Trimming pared 6 bases from V and 5 bases from J, leaving 12 bases between. The V gene's germline CDR1 is SGHKS and CDR2 YYEKEE (reference sequence). The CDR3 runs to 13 residues. The CDR3 is CASIGRGNNEQFF. The CDR3, as DNA: TGTGCCAGCATAGGGCGGGGCAACAATGAGCAGTTCTTC.

This clonotype was detected a few times. The chain combines TRBV7-2 with TRBJ1-6, with a tentative D call TRBD1 (6 bases). Trimming took off 5 bases at V and 10 bases at J, with 18 bases between the two ends. This CDR3 region has 15 residues. Germline V gene data show CDR1 as SGHTA and CDR2 as FQGNSA. For the CDR3, the DNA is TGTGCCAGCAGCGGTTTACAGGGCGCAAGGTCACCCCTCCACTTT. Its translation is CASSGLQGARSPLHF.

A single count supports this clonotype. The conserved closing phenylalanine or tryptophan is absent in this CDR3, likely reflecting a read error. CDR3: CASSQGLAGSSYEQYC. CDR3 sequence (DNA): TGCGCCAGCAGCCAGGGACTAGCGGGGAGCTCCTACGAGCAGTACTGC. This sequence joins TRBV4-3 and TRBJ2-7, with 13 bases identical to TRBD2. J gave up 0 bases and V 3 bases, and 2 bases lay outside the gene matches. Germline assignment: CDR1 LGHNA and CDR2 YSLEER. The CDR3 extends over 16 amino acids.

This clonotype was seen a handful of times. The chain has TRBV10-3 and TRBJ1-1; possible D gene TRBD1, 6 bases. Trimming cost V 9 bases and J 1 base, with 12 bases left between them. Looked up from germline, CDR1 is ENHRY and CDR2 is SYGVKD. The CDR3 totals 13 residues. The CDR3 loop is CAIRGQPNTEAFF. The CDR3 nucleotides read TGTGCCATAAGGGGACAACCGAACACTGAAGCTTTCTTT.

This clonotype was seen a handful of times. V gene TRBV4-1 combines with J gene TRBJ1-2, with D unresolved. V was trimmed by 3 bases and J by 7 bases, leaving 21 bases between them. Germline loops: CDR1 MGHRA, CDR2 YSYEKL. The CDR3 extends over 16 amino acids. The DNA of the CDR3 is TGCGCCAGCAGCCACCCCAAGGGCGGCTGGGTGGCTGGCTACACCTTC. Amino acids: CASSHPKGGWVAGYTF.

This clonotype showed up just a few times. This chain links TRBV29-1 with TRBJ1-2; TRBD1 is a possible D gene (5 bases). The CDR3 totals 16 residues. The V and J ends lost 6 bases and 0 bases respectively, with 20 bases between them. From germline, CDR1 is SQVTM and CDR2 ANQGSEA. CDR3 sequence: CSVYLPGRDTNYGYTF. The DNA of the CDR3 is TGCAGCGTCTACCTCCCGGGACGGGATACTAACTATGGCTACACCTTC.